A single sample gave rise to the 7 T cell receptor beta chains below, sequenced in a study of cytomegalovirus exposure and HLA in healthy donors. The PCR made use of 60 Vbeta and 13 Jbeta primers. TCRdb keeps only in-frame clones here, not all; method: immunoSEQ multiplex PCR. Of under 130,000 clones in the sample, almost 70% were seen once. The specimen was PBMCs. Receptor source: a man aged 25 to 40 in good health and CMV-seronegative.

The rearrangement uses TRBV12-2 and TRBJ2-7; TRBD2, as called in the table, went unchecked against the DNA. TRBV12-2 is deemed a pseudogene. The CDR3 sequence is 14 residues long. This chain's CDR3 is CASRLGTSGSEQYF. The DNA for the CDR3 is TGTGCAAGTCGCTTAGGGACTAGCGGGAGCGAGCAGTACTTC.

The gene calls are TRBV19 and TRBJ1-1, with D tentatively TRBD1 (5 bases). Trimming stripped 5 bases from V and 0 bases from J, with 7 bases between. The CDR3 spans 13 residues. Germline V gives CDR1 LNHDA, CDR2 SQIVND (reference sequence). Here the CDR3 reads CASSLTVNTEAFF. The CDR3 nucleotides are TGTGCCAGTAGTCTGACAGTGAACACTGAAGCTTTCTTT.

This clone was counted between two and nine times. J is TRBJ2-3 and V is TRBV4-3; D is unresolved. The V gene's germline CDR1 is LGHNA and CDR2 YSLEER. V was trimmed by 0 bases and J by 3 bases, leaving 7 bases between them. The CDR3 runs 14 residues. CDR3 loop: CASSQDPTTDTQYF. CDR3 bases: TGCGCCAGCAGCCAAGATCCGACTACAGATACGCAGTATTTT.

This clone was detected a few times. The chain carries TRBV19 and TRBJ1-2, with D possibly matching TRBD1 (6 bases). From germline, CDR1 is LNHDA and CDR2 SQIVND (reference sequence). Trimming shortened V by 0 bases and J by 6 bases, and 11 bases separated the two germline ends. This CDR3 has 14 amino acids. CDR3 nucleotides: TGTGCCAGTAGTATAGAACAGGGAATTAATGGCTACACCTTC. Protein: CASSIEQGINGYTF.

The chain carries TRBV11-2 and TRBJ1-1; TRBD1 is a possible D gene (5 bases). Germline CDR1 and CDR2: SGHAT and FQNNGV. The CDR3 sequence is 15 residues long. V was clipped by 0 bases and J by 2 bases, with 10 bases between them. The CDR3 here is CASSLERGINTEAFF. CDR3 nucleotides: TGTGCCAGCAGCTTAGAGCGGGGGATTAACACTGAAGCTTTCTTT.

CDR3 sequence reads: CASSPQGVLNTEAFF. CDR3 DNA: TGTGCCAGCAGTCCCCAGGGGGTGCTGAACACTGAAGCTTTCTTT. The chain has TRBV21-1 and TRBJ1-1; the D call of TRBD1 is as the table states it, not checked on the DNA. TRBV21-1 is assigned pseudogene status. The CDR3 sequence is 15 residues long.

A few counts support this clone. The chain has TRBV11-2 and TRBJ1-2; 8 nucleotides match TRBD1. With 5 bases clipped from V and 2 bases from J, the junction kept 4 bases outside the gene matches. The CDR3 loop spans 14 amino acids. Germline V gene lookup returns CDR1 SGHAT and CDR2 FQNNGV. The DNA for the CDR3 is TGTGCCAGCAGCAACAGGGGGAAAAACTATGGCTACACCTTC. This encodes CASSNRGKNYGYTF.